This T cell receptor beta chain was sequenced for a study of beta chain features in type 1 diabetes (dated by TCRdb to the late 2010s). Regarding the complete study: Mean age, gender distribution, total cell number and subset yield were not different between patients and healthy donors. A total of around 110,000,000 sorted cells were examined across all samples, and RNA yield correlated strongly with the number of cells per subset. In the study, TCRB repertoires of sorted circulating CD4+ T cell subsets from recently diagnosed type 1 diabetes patients were compared with those of matched healthy donors. Regulatory and stem cell-like memory subsets were obtained from only 8 patients and roughly 8 healthy donors, while naive and central memory subsets were obtained from all 30 or so donors.

What the work shows at the level of the full study, not this receptor alone: Sequencing cDNA rather than genomic DNA could over-represent highly expressing activated cells, although activation and CD3 levels did not differ between groups. Only small numbers of individuals were included in the HLA sub-analyses, which left unresolved whether HLA type had any influence on TCRB rearrangement. Type 1 diabetes patients showed a moderate but significant shortening of TCRB CDR3 length in all four CD4+ subsets. The naive, central memory and regulatory TCRB repertoires appeared to resemble one another more closely among patients than among healthy donors. Fewer insertions and more nucleotide deletions at VDJ recombination sites were observed in patients with type 1 diabetes, implying thymic rearrangement abnormalities. PCR may preferentially amplify shorter templates, but because patient and control samples were amplified and corrected together, any resulting skew would affect both groups equally.

The germline V gene encodes CDR1 SQVTM and CDR2 ANQGSEA. The junction shows trimming of 4 bases on V and 3 bases on J, plus 10 bases between the germline ends. The CDR3 has 12 amino acids, counting the end cysteine and phenylalanine. Of all the DNA, just the CDR3 is kept, 36 bases in frame from base 1. As to this clone: It has no known antigen specificity. Base qualities are not at hand, and no much larger clone is one base apart.

Each donor gave one peripheral blood draw, averaging about 100 mL, which was collected into heparinised tubes. Naive, central memory, regulatory and stem cell-like memory CD4+ T cells were sorted on a BD FACSAria II using a panel including CD45RO, CCR7, CD25, CD127, CD95 and CD27. All sorted populations exceeded 95% purity. PBMCs were isolated right away by Lymphoprep density gradient centrifugation and were stained directly, without culture. So that batch effects would be minimized, each experiment stained and sorted samples in pairs, pairing one healthy donor with one patient. The High Capacity cDNA Reverse Transcription Kit was used to reverse transcribe all of the isolated RNA, meaning that expressed TCRB transcripts were what got sequenced. Deep immunoSEQ sequencing was applied to naive, central memory and regulatory T cell samples, giving an average of roughly 3.5 million total reads per sample. Sorted cells were lysed in RLT buffer, and RNA was extracted using DNase-treated RNeasy Micro or Mini kits according to cell number. Each cell subset was processed separately to prevent cross-contamination, with patient and healthy donor samples processed together. The immunoSEQ multiplex PCR was used to amplify TCRB sequences from cDNA, yielding 87-bp fragments that span the CDR3 region. Sequencing of the amplicons was performed on the Illumina HiSeq platform. Per the original workflow: PCR bias was computationally corrected using synthetic template baselines, reads within Hamming distance 2 were collapsed, and singletons that could not be merged were discarded. By aligning reads against IMGT, V, D and J genes, CDR3 length, and insertions or deletions at six rearrangement sites were assigned. Within each subset, clonotype counts were normalized to sorted cell number, after which true diversity and Gini coefficients were computed with the tcR R package. The overlap coefficient, calculated on TCRB nucleotide sequences, was used to measure repertoire sharing. Out-of-frame TCRB sequences from naive cells were analyzed to stand in for the pre-selection repertoire. The table comes from immuneACCESS by way of TCRdb, which keeps in-frame sequences with V and J called. Part of the clones is missing from these tables; in studies checked, under half for an unresolved V gene and the rest for unknown reasons. V, J and clone size are taken as reported in that table, and D and trimming were inferred from the DNA itself. A total of about 360,000 clones appear in this sample, roughly 12% of them only once. Around 0.0099% of the sample belongs to the ten largest clones.

This receptor was obtained from a woman younger than 30 with type 1 diabetes. The chain is assembled from TRBV29-1 and TRBJ2-7; TRBD2 could be the D gene, as 6 bases match. Sequencing was done on a sample of naive CD4+ T cells from blood. This specimen's cell subset or site label, interpreted: true naive CD4+ T cells. The DNA sequence is TGCAGCGTTGCCGGGGGTATCTACGAGCAGTACTTC. Its protein reads: CSVAGGIYEQYF.